The 27 T cell receptor beta chains presented below share a single source sample, sequenced in a study of identical twins. TCRdb recomputed calls from the 5' RACE reads with MiXCR, one row per CDR3 protein. The data contain 400,000 to 550,000 distinct CDR3 sequences, roughly a fifth of them seen just once; the ten biggest clones take up around 1%. The sample was also reused in another study, on T cells expressing NK-cell markers.

The sequencing input was CD4+ T cells sorted from blood. All receptors derive from a woman in her late teens or twenties in good health.

CDR3 in DNA: TGCGCCAGCAGCCAAGATCGGGAAACCGGGACTAGCGGGAATGAGCAGTTCTTC. Protein product: CASSQDRETGTSGNEQFF. The chain joins TRBV4-3 to TRBJ2-1; TRBD2 agrees at 12 bases. V gave up 0 bases and J gave up 7 bases; unmatched junction bases: 10. This CDR3 region has 18 residues. The V gene's germline CDR1 is LGHNA and CDR2 YSLEER.

This clonotype occurred a few times. V usage is TRBV7-9 and J usage is TRBJ1-2, with 7 positions matching TRBD1. Trimming at V came to 5 bases and at J to 4 bases, leaving 10 bases not matched to a gene. The germline gives CDR1 SEHNR, CDR2 FQNEAQ (reference sequence). The CDR3 extends over 15 amino acids. The CDR3 bases are TGTGCCAGCAGCGCGGGGACAGCATATTTCTATGGCTACACCTTC. Amino acid sequence: CASSAGTAYFYGYTF.

This clonotype was observed a handful of times. The chain is built from TRBV5-1 and TRBJ2-1, with D possibly matching TRBD2 (6 bases). V was shortened by 4 bases and J by 3 bases, with 20 bases between the two germline ends. CDR3 length: 17 amino acids. The germline V gene has CDR1 SGHRS and CDR2 YFSETQ. The CDR3 nucleotides read TGCGCCAGCAGCGCGTTTATGGGGCAGGGACTCTACAATGAGCAGTTCTTC. This sequence encodes CASSAFMGQGLYNEQFF.

This clonotype was observed many times. V and J are TRBV20-1 and TRBJ2-3, with 8 bases fitting TRBD2. The CDR3 loop spans 16 amino acids. Germline trimming cut 5 bases from V and 0 bases from J; bases unmatched to any gene: 10. Germline V gene lookup returns CDR1 DFQATT and CDR2 SNEGSKA (reference sequence). The CDR3 loop is CSADLRAGGSTDTQYF. CDR3 sequence (DNA): TGCAGTGCTGACCTTCGGGCGGGGGGCAGCACAGATACGCAGTATTTT.

This sequence joins TRBV27 and TRBJ2-1; 8 bases match TRBD2. The junction had 6 bases not matched to a gene; V was cut back by 3 bases and J by 8 bases. Germline V gene sequence: CDR1 MNHEY, CDR2 SMNVEV (reference sequence). This CDR3 is built from 14 residues. The CDR3 reads CASSLKLAGYEQFF. As DNA, the CDR3 is TGTGCCAGCAGTTTGAAGCTAGCGGGTTATGAGCAGTTCTTC.

J is TRBJ2-5 and V is TRBV5-1, with TRBD2 matching 7 bases. The CDR3 is made up of 14 amino acids. Unmatched junction bases numbered 5, after V lost 4 bases and J lost 2 bases. Germline loops: CDR1 SGHRS, CDR2 YFSETQ. CDR3 region: CASSSGTFQETQYF. The CDR3 nucleotides are TGCGCCAGCAGCAGCGGGACTTTTCAAGAGACCCAGTACTTC. The variable domain in full, completed from reference TRBV5-1 and TRBJ2-5, reads KAGVTQTPRYLIKTRGQQVTLSCSPISGHRSVSWYQQTPGQGLQFLFEYFSETQRNKGNFPGRFSGRQFSNSRSEMNVSTLELGDSALYLCASSSGTFQETQYFGPGTRLLVL.

The J gene is TRBJ1-5, the V gene TRBV7-8; possible D gene TRBD1, 6 bases. The CDR3 extends over 15 amino acids. The germline V gene has CDR1 SGHVS and CDR2 FQNEAQ. V lost 6 bases to trimming and J lost 3 bases, with 15 bases between them. CDR3 coding DNA: TGTGCCAGCAGTAGGGAGGACAGATTCAATCAGCCCCAGCATTTT. Residues: CASSREDRFNQPQHF.

The sample holds a few counts of this clonotype. The V call is TRBV5-1, the J call TRBJ1-6; D uncertain. Trimming stripped 0 bases from V and 11 bases from J, with 9 bases between. The CDR3 consists of 13 residues. Germline V gene lookup returns CDR1 SGHRS and CDR2 YFSETQ. The CDR3 bases are TGCGCCAGCAGCTTGGACAATTCGGCACCCCTCCACTTT. It codes for CASSLDNSAPLHF.

This clonotype was detected ten times or more. The genes are TRBV12-3 or TRBV12-4 and TRBJ2-3; D possibly uses TRBD1 or TRBD2 (5 bases each). V was trimmed by 6 bases and J by 7 bases, leaving 11 bases between them. The CDR3 covers 12 residues. The CDR3 here is CASRLGENTQYF. CDR3 bases: TGTGCCAGCAGGCTGGGGGAAAATACGCAGTATTTT.

The genes are TRBV5-5 and TRBJ2-2; possibly TRBD1 or TRBD2 for D (6 bases each). Trimming stripped 0 bases from V and 2 bases from J, with 14 bases between. CDR1 is SGHKS, CDR2 YYEKEE, per germline (reference sequence). This CDR3 has 17 residues. CDR3 nucleotides: TGTGCCAGCAGCTTGGGGGGACTGGGACACAACACCGGGGAGCTGTTTTTT. Its translation: CASSLGGLGHNTGELFF.

The J gene is TRBJ2-2, the V gene TRBV6-5; D unresolved. The CDR3 has 14 residues. V was clipped by 5 bases and J by 4 bases, with 11 bases between them. Germline V gene data show CDR1 as MNHEY and CDR2 as SVGAGI. The CDR3 sequence is CASSPSGLTGELFF. The CDR3, as DNA: TGTGCCAGCAGTCCCTCGGGTCTCACCGGGGAGCTGTTTTTT.

The rearrangement uses TRBV6-5 and TRBJ2-5; D is unclear. Trimming took off 2 bases at V and 1 base at J, with 11 bases between the two ends. The CDR3 runs to 15 residues. Germline CDR1 and CDR2: MNHEY and SVGAGI. The chain's CDR3 is CASSYRGRIQETQYF. CDR3 bases: TGTGCCAGCAGTTACCGCGGACGGATCCAAGAGACCCAGTACTTC.

The chain is built from TRBV10-3 and TRBJ2-1; TRBD2 agrees at 14 bases. Germline values: CDR1 ENHRY, CDR2 SYGVKD. This CDR3 is built from 16 residues. Trimming at V came to 6 bases and at J to 4 bases, leaving 5 bases not matched to a gene. CDR3 sequence: CAIRETSGRVYNEQFF. CDR3 nucleotides: TGTGCCATCAGGGAGACTAGCGGGAGGGTATACAATGAGCAGTTCTTC.

This clonotype has more than one count but fewer than ten. The V and J genes are TRBV19 and TRBJ2-1; 11 nucleotides agree with TRBD1. Germline assignment: CDR1 LNHDA and CDR2 SQIVND (reference sequence). Trimming cost V 6 bases and J 0 bases; bases outside gene matches: 4. CDR3 size: 16 residues. The CDR3 region is CASSRGTGGSYNEQFF. CDR3 sequence (DNA): TGTGCCAGTAGCCGTGGGACAGGGGGCTCCTACAATGAGCAGTTCTTC.

This clonotype was seen many times. The V and J genes are TRBV5-1 and TRBJ1-5; D is ambiguous. The ends were cut back, 2 bases at V and 2 bases at J, with 5 bases in the middle. The CDR3 length is 13 residues. The germline V gene has CDR1 SGHRS and CDR2 YFSETQ. DNA for the CDR3: TGCGCCAGCAGCTTTGGCGGCAATCAGCCCCAGCATTTT. Translating gives CASSFGGNQPQHF.

J is TRBJ2-7 and V is TRBV9, with D possibly TRBD2 on 6 matching bases. Germline V CDR1 and CDR2: SGDLS, YYNGEE. This CDR3 contains 15 residues. Trimming left V 0 bases short and J 3 bases short, with 13 bases between. This CDR3 reads CASSVGSSAYYEQYF. The CDR3 nucleotides are TGTGCCAGCAGCGTAGGGTCTAGCGCTTACTACGAGCAGTACTTC. Full variable domain (remainder filled in from reference TRBV9 and TRBJ2-7): DSGVTQTPKHLITATGQRVTLRCSPRSGDLSVYWYQQSLDQGLQFLIQYYNGEERAKGNILERFSAQQFPDLHSELNLSSLELGDSALYFCASSVGSSAYYEQYFGPGTRLTVT.

This clonotype was picked up a small number of times. The J gene is TRBJ1-2, the V gene TRBV9, with a weak D call TRBD1 (6 bases). Deletions cut 0 bases from V and 4 bases from J, with 16 bases between. This CDR3 has 16 residues. Germline V gene sequence: CDR1 SGDLS, CDR2 YYNGEE. CDR3 bases: TGTGCCAGCAGCGTAGAGTCAGTTGGGGGCGGCTATGGCTACACCTTC. Translation gives CASSVESVGGGYGYTF.

This clonotype was observed a few times. The V and J genes are TRBV12-3 or TRBV12-4 and TRBJ2-7; D possibly uses TRBD1 or TRBD2 (5 bases each). CDR3 length equals 14 residues. V gave up 3 bases and J gave up 2 bases, with 11 bases separating them. CDR3 in amino acids: CASSLVEGPYEQYF. CDR3 nucleotides: TGTGCCAGCAGTTTGGTAGAGGGACCCTACGAGCAGTACTTC.

The CDR3 region is CASNIRGVRGVIDTQYF. CDR3 DNA sequence: TGTGCCAGCAACATTAGGGGGGTGCGGGGGGTAATAGATACGCAGTATTTT. J is TRBJ2-3 and V is TRBV12-3 or TRBV12-4, with 8 bases fitting TRBD2. This CDR3 contains 17 residues. The ends lost 7 bases at V and 5 bases at J; junction bases unmatched: 17.

A few counts support this clonotype. The gene calls are TRBV5-5 and TRBJ2-7; 7 bases agree with TRBD2. This CDR3 comprises 15 residues. Losses at the gene ends were 4 bases for V and 6 bases for J; bases not matched to a gene: 13. Germline CDR1 SGHKS, CDR2 YYEKEE (reference sequence). The CDR3 is CASSGRAGVPSEQYF. As DNA, the CDR3 is TGTGCCAGCAGCGGTAGGGCGGGAGTTCCCTCCGAGCAGTACTTC.

This clonotype was recorded many times. The chain has TRBV6-1 and TRBJ1-1; no reliable D call. The CDR3 spans 13 residues. Germline CDR1 is MNHNS and CDR2 is SASEGT. Trimming took off 5 bases at V and 10 bases at J, with 17 bases between the two ends. The CDR3 here is CASSPPEGLRAFF. The CDR3 nucleotides read TGTGCCAGCAGTCCCCCAGAGGGTTTGAGAGCTTTCTTT.

This clonotype was detected only a few times. This chain links TRBV7-2 with TRBJ1-1; possible D gene TRBD1, 6 bases. The germline V and J ends were trimmed by 6 bases and 4 bases, with 18 bases remaining between them. The germline V gene has CDR1 SGHTA and CDR2 FQGNSA. The CDR3 sequence is 15 residues long. CDR3 DNA: TGTGCCAGCAGGGTAGAGGGGGGGTCGGGCACTGAAGCTTTCTTT. Translating gives CASRVEGGSGTEAFF.

The chain employs TRBV20-1 and TRBJ1-1; maybe TRBD1 (5 bases). V gave up 2 bases and J gave up 5 bases, with 9 bases separating them. Germline CDR1 and CDR2: DFQATT and SNEGSKA (reference sequence). The CDR3 is made up of 12 amino acids. The CDR3 DNA follows: TGCAGTGCTAGACTACAGGTGACTGAAGCTTTCTTT. It translates to CSARLQVTEAFF.

The chain links TRBV20-1 to TRBJ1-3; D gene unclear. V shed 5 bases and J shed 0 bases, with 14 bases lying between them. CDR1 and CDR2 from the germline V gene are DFQATT and SNEGSKA (reference sequence). The CDR3 is made up of 15 amino acids. Here the CDR3 DNA reads TGCAGTGCTCGCGGACTCTGGGACTCTGGAAACACCATATATTTT. It codes for CSARGLWDSGNTIYF.

This clonotype was seen a handful of times. The rearrangement links TRBV5-6 to TRBJ2-4, with no clear D. The CDR3 is made up of 16 amino acids. Germline V gene sequence: CDR1 SGHDT, CDR2 YYEEEE. V dropped 6 bases and J dropped 1 base, with 17 bases sitting between them. CDR3: CASNAMRVLAKNIQYF. As DNA, the CDR3 is TGTGCCAGCAACGCTATGAGAGTACTCGCCAAAAACATTCAGTACTTC.

This clonotype was observed a handful of times. This chain joins TRBV9 and TRBJ1-1, with D tentatively TRBD1 (5 bases). Germline V gene lookup returns CDR1 SGDLS and CDR2 YYNGEE. With 0 bases removed from V and 13 bases from J, the gap between germline ends came to 16 bases. This CDR3 spans 13 amino acids. The CDR3 bases are TGTGCCAGCAGCGTAGATAGCAGGGCGAAAGTTTTCTTT. Translated: CASSVDSRAKVFF. The full variable domain, its missing parts supplied by reference TRBV9 and TRBJ1-1, is DSGVTQTPKHLITATGQRVTLRCSPRSGDLSVYWYQQSLDQGLQFLIQYYNGEERAKGNILERFSAQQFPDLHSELNLSSLELGDSALYFCASSVDSRAKVFFGQGTRLTVV.

This clonotype was seen at least ten times. CDR3 sequence: CASSQTEYEQYF. In nucleotides, the CDR3 is TGTGCCAGCAGCCAGACAGAGTACGAGCAGTACTTC. The chain carries TRBV7-9 and TRBJ2-7; D may be TRBD1 (5 bases). The CDR3 spans 12 residues. The ends were cut back, 5 bases at V and 4 bases at J, with 9 bases in the middle. Germline CDR1 SEHNR, CDR2 FQNEAQ (reference sequence). The variable domain in full, completed from reference TRBV7-9 and TRBJ2-7, reads DTGVSQNPRHKITKRGQNVTFRCDPISEHNRLYWYRQTLGQGPEFLTYFQNEAQLEKSRLLSDRFSAERPKGSFSTLEIQRTEQGDSAMYLCASSQTEYEQYFGPGTRLTVT.